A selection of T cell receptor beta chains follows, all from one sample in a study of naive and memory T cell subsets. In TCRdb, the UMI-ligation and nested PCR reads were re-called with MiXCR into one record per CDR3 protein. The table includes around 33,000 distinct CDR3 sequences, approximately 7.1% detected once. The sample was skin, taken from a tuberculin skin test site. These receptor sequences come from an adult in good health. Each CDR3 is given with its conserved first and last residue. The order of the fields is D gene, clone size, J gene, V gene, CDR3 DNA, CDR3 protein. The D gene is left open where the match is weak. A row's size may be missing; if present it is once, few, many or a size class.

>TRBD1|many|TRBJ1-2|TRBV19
TGTGCCAGTACCAAGAAAACAGGGGGAGTACTCTATGGCTACACCTTC
CASTKKTGGVLYGYTF
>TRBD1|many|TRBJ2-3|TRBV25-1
TGTGCCAGATCGGGACAGGGAGGAGATACGCAGTATTTT
CARSGQGGDTQYF
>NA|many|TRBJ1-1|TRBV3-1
TGTGCCAGCAGCCCCACCGGGTCTGAAGCTTTCTTT
CASSPTGSEAFF
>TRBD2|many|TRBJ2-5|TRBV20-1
TGCAGTGCGAGGGGACTAGCGGGGTTAGAGACCCAGTACTTC
CSARGLAGLETQYF
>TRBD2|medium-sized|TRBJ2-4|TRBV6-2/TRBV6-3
TGTGCCAGCAGGCCCGTAGCGGGAGTCAAAAACATTCAGTACTTC
CASRPVAGVKNIQYF
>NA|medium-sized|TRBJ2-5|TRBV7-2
TGTGCCAGCAGCCTTACGTATCGGGAAGAAGAGACCCAGTACTTC
CASSLTYREEETQYF
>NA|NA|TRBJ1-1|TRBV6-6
TGTGCCAGCAGTTACTCGTTCGGGACGGTGAACACTGAAGCTTTCTTT
CASSYSFGTVNTEAFF
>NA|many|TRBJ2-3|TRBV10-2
TGCGCCAGCAGCCCCAAAGGGACGGGGGACCGCACAGATACGCAGTATTTT
CASSPKGTGDRTDTQYF
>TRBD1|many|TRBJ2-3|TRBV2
TGTGCCAGCAGTCGCCTGACAGGGCCCTACGATACGCAGTATTTT
CASSRLTGPYDTQYF
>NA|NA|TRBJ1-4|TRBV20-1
TGCAGTGCTAGAGGCGGCAACAGAAGAAATGAAAAACTGTTTTTT
CSARGGNRRNEKLFF
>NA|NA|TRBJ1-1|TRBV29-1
TGCAGCGTTCAAGGACACCTGGGGAGCACTGAAGCTTTCTTT
CSVQGHLGSTEAFF
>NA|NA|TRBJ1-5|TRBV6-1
TGTGCCAGCAGGGAGACAGGACTTCGAAGCAATCAGCCCCAGCATTTT
CASRETGLRSNQPQHF
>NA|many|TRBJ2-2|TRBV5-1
TGCGCCAGCAACCCGACCCGGGCGAACACCGGGGAGCTGTTTTTT
CASNPTRANTGELFF
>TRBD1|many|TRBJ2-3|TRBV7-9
TGTGCCAGCAGCTTCCGGGACAGGGGGCAATTGGGCACAGATACGCAGTATTTT
CASSFRDRGQLGTDTQYF
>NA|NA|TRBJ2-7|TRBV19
TGTGCCAGTAGTATATTAGCAGGGAGCCACGAGCAGTACTTC
CASSILAGSHEQYF
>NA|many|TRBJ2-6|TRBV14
TGTGCCAGCAGCCAAGTTCTAATTTACTCTGGGGCCAACGTCCTGACTTTC
CASSQVLIYSGANVLTF
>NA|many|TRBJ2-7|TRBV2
TGTGCCAGCAGTGTCAGCCCACTAGCAGCGAGCTCCTACGAGCAGTACTTC
CASSVSPLAASSYEQYF
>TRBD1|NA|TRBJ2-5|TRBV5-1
TGCGCCAGCAGCCCCCGGACAGGGGGGGAGACCCAGTACTTC
CASSPRTGGETQYF
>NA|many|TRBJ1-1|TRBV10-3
TGTGCCATCAGGGAGGGGTCTGGGGCTGAAGCTTTCTTT
CAIREGSGAEAFF
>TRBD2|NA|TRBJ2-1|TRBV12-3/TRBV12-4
TGTGCCAGCAGAGCCTCATTAGGGACTAGCGGGGGGGCCGTCGGGGATGAGCAGTTCTTC
CASRASLGTSGGAVGDEQFF
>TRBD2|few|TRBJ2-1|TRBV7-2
TGTGCCAGCAGCTTGGCTGCTAGCGGGGGTAAGCAGTTCTTC
CASSLAASGGKQFF
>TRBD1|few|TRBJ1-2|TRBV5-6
TGTGCCAGCAGCTTCCAGCCTTCGACAGGGACGGATGGCTACACCTTC
CASSFQPSTGTDGYTF
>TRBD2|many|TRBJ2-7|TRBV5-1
TGCGCCAGCAGCTATAGCGGGGGCCTATACGAGCAGTACTTC
CASSYSGGLYEQYF